This T cell receptor beta chain is from a study of cytomegalovirus exposure and HLA in healthy donors. The PCR was carried out with 60 Vbeta primers and 13 Jbeta primers. The method was immunoSEQ multiplex PCR; TCRdb's version includes in-frame clones alone and lacks a portion of them. There are 200,000 to 250,000 clones in the sample; around 80% occur only once, and 0.71% lies in the top ten. The sequencing input was PBMCs. The receptor comes from a boy younger than 10 in good health and CMV-seronegative.

DNA for the CDR3: TGCGCCAGCAGCCAAGCCTATCGACTAGCGGAGCTGGGAGATACGCAGTATTTT. Translated, it gives CASSQAYRLAELGDTQYF. This rearrangement joins TRBV4-1 to TRBJ2-3; 9 nucleotides agree with TRBD2. V shed 1 base and J 5 bases; nucleotides not matched to a gene: 13. Germline V gives CDR1 MGHRA, CDR2 YSYEKL. The CDR3 has 18 amino acids.